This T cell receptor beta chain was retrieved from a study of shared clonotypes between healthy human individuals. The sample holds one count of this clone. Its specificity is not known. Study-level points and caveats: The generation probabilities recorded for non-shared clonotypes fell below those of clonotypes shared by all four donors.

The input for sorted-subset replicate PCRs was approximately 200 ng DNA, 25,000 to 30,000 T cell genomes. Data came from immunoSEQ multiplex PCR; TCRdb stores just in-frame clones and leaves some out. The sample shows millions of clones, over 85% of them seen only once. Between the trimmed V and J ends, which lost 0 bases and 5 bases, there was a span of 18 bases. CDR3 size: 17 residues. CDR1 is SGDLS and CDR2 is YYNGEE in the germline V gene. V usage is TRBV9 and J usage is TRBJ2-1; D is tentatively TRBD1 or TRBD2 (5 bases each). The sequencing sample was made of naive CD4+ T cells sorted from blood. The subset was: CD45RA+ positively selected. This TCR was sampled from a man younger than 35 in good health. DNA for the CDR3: TGTGCCAGCAGCGTAGTGGGTGGGGGTCTAAAGGACAATGAGCAGTTCTTC. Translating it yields CASSVVGGGLKDNEQFF.